One and the same sample provided the 7 T cell receptor beta chains below, sequenced in a study of T cells in Graves' hyperthyroidism and ophthalmopathy. The TCR beta CDR3 regions underwent amplification using RNA transcripts as the source. The HTBI primer set served for first-round RT-PCR of the TCR CDR3. A single record per CDR3 protein comes from TCRdb applying MiXCR to the multiplex PCR reads. This sample carries approximately 870,000 distinct CDR3 sequences, roughly 40% of them seen once, and the ten largest clones take 7.5% to 9.5%. The sequenced sample was blood. Receptors originate from a man between 18 and 35 years old with Graves' hyperthyroidism.

This clonotype was detected ten times or more. The chain links TRBV7-2 to TRBJ2-7; D unclear. V lost 0 bases and J 6 bases, leaving 12 bases between the germline ends. The germline V gene has CDR1 SGHTA and CDR2 FQGNSA. CDR3 length: 14 residues. The CDR3 region is CASSLAGQLGEQYF. The CDR3 nucleotides read TGTGCCAGCAGCTTAGCAGGGCAACTGGGCGAGCAGTACTTC.

This clonotype has a handful of counts. This chain links TRBV9 with TRBJ2-5; 15 nucleotides line up with TRBD2. CDR1 and CDR2 from the germline V gene are SGDLS and YYNGEE. With 4 bases clipped from V and 4 bases from J, the junction kept 5 bases outside the gene matches. The CDR3 spans 16 residues. CDR3 in amino acids: CASSSWTSGGGETQYF. The CDR3 DNA reads as TGTGCCAGCAGCTCGTGGACTAGCGGGGGGGGAGAGACCCAGTACTTC.

The rearrangement uses TRBV5-4 and TRBJ2-5, with unresolved D. The germline V gene has CDR1 SGHNT and CDR2 YYREEE (reference sequence). The CDR3 has 15 amino acids. V was trimmed by 1 base and J by 2 bases, leaving 12 bases between them. The CDR3 DNA follows: TGTGCCAGCAGCTTGTTACTCGGACGGCAAGAGACCCAGTACTTC. Translating gives CASSLLLGRQETQYF.

Notes on this clonotype: The junction differs from germline at one of its ends, possibly a read error. The J gene is TRBJ2-7, the V gene TRBV12-3 or TRBV12-4; TRBD1 might be the D (6 bases). This CDR3 has 15 amino acids. The CDR3: CASNLQGAVPYEQYF. The CDR3 DNA reads TGTGCCAGCAATTTACAGGGCGCGGTTCCCTACGAGCAGTACTTC.

The chain joins TRBV7-2 to TRBJ2-7, with D perhaps TRBD2 (6 bases). The CDR3 spans 15 residues. V lost 2 bases, J lost 5 bases, and 16 bases lay in between. Germline CDR1 reads SGHTA; CDR2 reads FQGNSA. The CDR3 loop reads CASSLWAGTLNEQYF. The DNA of the CDR3 is TGTGCCAGCAGCTTATGGGCGGGGACTCTGAACGAGCAGTACTTC.

This clonotype came up a few times. The CDR3 DNA follows: TGCAGTGTACAGGGGGATGGCGGGGAGCTGTTTTTT. It codes for CSVQGDGGELFF. The gene calls are TRBV20-1 and TRBJ2-2, with 8 bases matching TRBD1. The CDR3 runs to 12 residues. Trimming at V came to 7 bases and at J to 7 bases, leaving 5 bases not matched to a gene. The germline V gene encodes CDR1 DFQATT and CDR2 SNEGSKA (reference sequence).

The sample holds a few counts of this clonotype. This chain connects TRBV29-1 to TRBJ2-7; 7 bases align to TRBD1. Trimming cost V 7 bases and J 11 bases; bases outside gene matches: 23. This CDR3 comprises 15 residues. In germline, CDR1 is SQVTM, CDR2 ANQGSEA. In DNA form, the CDR3 reads TGCAGCGCCCGAGGTTATGACAGGGATCCTAGTATAGAGTACTTC. Amino acids: CSARGYDRDPSIEYF.